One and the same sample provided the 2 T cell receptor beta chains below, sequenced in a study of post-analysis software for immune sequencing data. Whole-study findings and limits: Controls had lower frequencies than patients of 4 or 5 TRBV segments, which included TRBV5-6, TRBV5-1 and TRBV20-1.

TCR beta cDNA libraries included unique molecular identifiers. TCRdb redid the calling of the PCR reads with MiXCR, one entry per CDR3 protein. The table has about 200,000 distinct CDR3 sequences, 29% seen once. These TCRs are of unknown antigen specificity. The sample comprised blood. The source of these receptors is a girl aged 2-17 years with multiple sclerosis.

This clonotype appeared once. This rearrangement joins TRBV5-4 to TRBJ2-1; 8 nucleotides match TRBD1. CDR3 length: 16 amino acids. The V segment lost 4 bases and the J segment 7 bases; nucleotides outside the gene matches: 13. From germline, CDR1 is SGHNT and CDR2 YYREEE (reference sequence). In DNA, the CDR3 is TGTGCCAGCAGCCCGCCCTCTTGGACAGGGCCGAATGAGCAGTTCTTC. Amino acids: CASSPPSWTGPNEQFF.

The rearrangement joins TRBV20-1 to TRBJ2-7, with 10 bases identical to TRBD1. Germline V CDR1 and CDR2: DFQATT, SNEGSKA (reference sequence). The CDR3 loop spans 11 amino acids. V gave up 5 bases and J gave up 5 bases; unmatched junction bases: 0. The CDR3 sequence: CSAGTGDEQYF. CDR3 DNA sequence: TGCAGTGCTGGGACAGGGGACGAGCAGTACTTC.